The 21 T cell receptor beta chains reported below all come from one sample, sequenced in a study of CD8+ T cells in alopecia areata. TCR sequencing used cDNA made by reverse transcription of extracted RNA. The protocol was immunoSEQ multiplex PCR, while the TCRdb copy is restricted to in-frame clones and leaves out a portion. The repertoire holds 7,200 or so clones, roughly 64% seen once, with about a sixth in the top ten. Researchers gathered lesional scalp punch biopsies and peripheral blood from patients with alopecia areata. Sequencing used skin, obtained at week 0. The source is a human donor with alopecia areata.

This clone appeared once. The chain uses TRBV6-6 and TRBJ2-7; 9 nucleotides match TRBD1. The J segment lost 6 bases and the V segment lost 4 bases, leaving 10 bases of the junction unmatched. The CDR3 spans 15 residues. From germline, CDR1 is MNHNY and CDR2 SVGAGI (reference sequence). The CDR3 DNA is TGTGCCAGCAGTTCTACGTGGACAGGGGATAGCGAGCAGTACTTC. It yields the protein CASSSTWTGDSEQYF.

The CDR3 here is CASSDSSGRGTYEQYF. The CDR3 coding sequence is TGTGCCAGCAGTGATAGCAGCGGGAGGGGAACCTACGAGCAGTACTTC. The chain employs TRBV2 and TRBJ2-7, with 10 positions matching TRBD2. The germline V gene has CDR1 SNHLY and CDR2 FYNNEI. The CDR3 is 16 residues long. After removal of 3 bases from V and 2 bases from J, the junction contained 7 bases not matched to a gene.

This clone was detected only once. One end of the junction is discordant with germline, which a read error may explain. V gene TRBV4-3 combines with J gene TRBJ1-2; D is unresolved. The CDR3 extends over 13 amino acids. Germline CDR1 and CDR2: LGHNA and YSLEER. The chain's CDR3 is CASSQQANYGYTF. The CDR3 DNA follows: TGCGCCAGTAGCCAACAAGCTAACTATGGCTACACCTTC.

J is TRBJ1-4 and V is TRBV5-1; D is ambiguous. The V end was cut by 0 bases, the J end by 8 bases, with 11 bases between. Germline V gene sequence: CDR1 SGHRS, CDR2 YFSETQ. The CDR3 length is 14 residues. The CDR3 coding sequence is TGCGCCAGCAGCTTGGCCCCAGGCGGCGAAAAACTGTTTTTT. Translation: CASSLAPGGEKLFF.

This clone has a handful of counts. The chain's CDR3 is CASSQETANTEAFF. In DNA form, the CDR3 reads TGCGCCAGCAGCCAAGAAACAGCGAACACTGAAGCTTTCTTT. The chain couples TRBV4-3 to TRBJ1-1; D call uncertain. Germline-derived CDR1 and CDR2 are LGHNA and YSLEER. The CDR3 sequence is 14 residues long. Trimming stripped 0 bases from V and 1 base from J, with 6 bases between.

V usage is TRBV6-7 and J usage is TRBJ2-3; TRBD2 agrees at 9 bases. TRBV6-7 falls under the ORF class, with uncertain function. J lost 4 bases, V lost 2 bases, and 1 base had no gene match. This CDR3 spans 14 amino acids. DNA for the CDR3: TGTGCCAGCAGTTACGCGGGAGGGCCAGATACGCAGTATTTT. It encodes CASSYAGGPDTQYF.

The rearrangement links TRBV7-2 to TRBJ1-6, with 7 bases matching TRBD1. Trimming took 1 base from V and 6 from J; bases not matched to a gene: 3. Germline lookup yields CDR1 SGHTA and CDR2 FQGNSA. The CDR3 runs to 15 residues. The CDR3 sequence: CASSLERGLNSPLHF. As DNA, the CDR3 is TGTGCCAGCAGCTTAGAAAGGGGGCTTAATTCACCCCTCCACTTT.

The rearrangement links TRBV10-3 to TRBJ1-2; a possible D gene is TRBD1 (5 bases). Germline V gene sequence: CDR1 ENHRY, CDR2 SYGVKD. V was shortened by 4 bases and J by 3 bases, with 18 bases between the two germline ends. The CDR3 runs to 16 residues. The CDR3 spells CAISGQGTHDYYGYTF. The CDR3 DNA sequence: TGTGCCATCAGTGGGCAAGGGACCCACGACTACTATGGCTACACCTTC.

J is TRBJ2-2 and V is TRBV19, with 9 bases that match TRBD1. The trim removed 7 bases at V and 5 bases at J, leaving 8 bases unmatched. CDR1 is LNHDA and CDR2 is SQIVND in the germline V gene (reference sequence). The CDR3 covers 15 residues. The DNA for the CDR3 is TGTGCCAGTACAAAAGACAGGGGGGCGACCGGGGAGCTGTTTTTT. This encodes CASTKDRGATGELFF.

This chain links TRBV7-2 with TRBJ1-5; D might be TRBD1 (5 bases). CDR1 is SGHTA and CDR2 is FQGNSA in the germline V gene. Trimming stripped 5 bases from V and 0 bases from J, with 11 bases between. There are 15 residues in the CDR3. The CDR3 region is CASSPGSYSNQPQHF. The CDR3 bases are TGTGCCAGCAGCCCAGGGTCGTATAGCAATCAGCCCCAGCATTTT.

This clone was counted between two and nine times. The chain joins TRBV5-1 to TRBJ2-2; no clear D gene. The CDR3 length is 16 residues. Germline assignment: CDR1 SGHRS and CDR2 YFSETQ. Trimming pared 2 bases from V and 0 bases from J, leaving 11 bases between. This chain's CDR3 is CASSFGGTANTGELFF. CDR3 coding DNA: TGCGCCAGCAGCTTTGGTGGAACCGCGAACACCGGGGAGCTGTTTTTT.

This clone was found a few times. The V gene is TRBV19, the J gene TRBJ2-6, with D possibly being TRBD1 or TRBD2 (5 bases each). The CDR3 contains 16 residues. Germline V gives CDR1 LNHDA, CDR2 SQIVND (reference sequence). Trimming left V 6 bases short and J 4 bases short, with 16 bases between. The CDR3 protein is CASRSRWGSGANVLTF. The CDR3 DNA is TGTGCCAGTAGATCCCGGTGGGGGTCAGGGGCCAACGTCCTGACTTTC.

The chain carries TRBV28 and TRBJ2-7; D is undetermined. The CDR3 consists of 10 residues. V lost 6 bases to trimming and J lost 5 bases, with 5 bases between them. Germline V gives CDR1 MDHEN, CDR2 SYDVKM. The CDR3 nucleotides read TGTGCCAGCAGCAAGCACGAGCAGTACTTC. Its protein is CASSKHEQYF.

The chain joins TRBV19 to TRBJ2-7, with 7 bases lining up with TRBD1. V lost 3 bases to trimming and J lost 2 bases; unmatched junction nucleotides: 4. Per the germline V gene, CDR1 is LNHDA and CDR2 is SQIVND (reference sequence). The CDR3 spans 14 residues. CDR3 sequence: CASSIQQGPYEQYF. The DNA for the CDR3 is TGTGCCAGTAGTATTCAACAGGGGCCCTACGAGCAGTACTTC.

The chain uses TRBV18 and TRBJ2-2; a possible D gene is TRBD2 (5 bases). V shed 2 bases and J shed 5 bases, with 15 bases lying between them. Germline V lookup: CDR1 KGHSH, CDR2 LQKENI. The CDR3 is made up of 16 amino acids. For the CDR3, the DNA is TGTGCCAGCTCACCAAGCTTGGGGAGACGAACCGGGGAGCTGTTTTTT. This sequence encodes CASSPSLGRRTGELFF.

J is TRBJ2-7 and V is TRBV5-1, with D perhaps TRBD1 (5 bases). V lost 0 bases and J lost 3, with 7 bases in between. Germline V gene data show CDR1 as SGHRS and CDR2 as YFSETQ. This CDR3 is built from 13 residues. The CDR3 DNA sequence: TGCGCCAGCAGCTTGGTGACAGACTACGAGCAGTACTTC. It is translated as CASSLVTDYEQYF.

Turning to this clone: The same CDR3 also results from other DNA sequences found in this sample. V usage is TRBV10-3 and J usage is TRBJ1-2; D is ambiguous. V was trimmed by 0 bases and J by 4 bases, leaving 6 bases between them. Germline lookup yields CDR1 ENHRY and CDR2 SYGVKD. The length of the CDR3 is 13 residues. The CDR3 nucleotides read TGTGCCATCAGTGAGTCAGGCGTCTATGGCTACACCTTC. Protein sequence: CAISESGVYGYTF.

This clone has just a few counts. The CDR3 loop reads CASSVFGDMNTGELFF. The CDR3, as DNA: TGTGCCAGCAGCGTATTCGGGGACATGAACACCGGGGAGCTGTTTTTT. The chain uses TRBV9 and TRBJ2-2; weak D call: TRBD1 (6 bases). V lost 1 base, J lost 1 base, and 11 bases lay in between. CDR1 is SGDLS and CDR2 is YYNGEE in the germline V gene. CDR3 length equals 16 residues.

The CDR3 nucleotides are TGCGCCAGCAGCTTGGACAGCACAGATACGCAGTATTTT. It specifies CASSLDSTDTQYF. The chain combines TRBV5-1 with TRBJ2-3; D remains ambiguous. The V end was cut by 0 bases, the J end by 0 bases, with 2 bases between. Germline lookup yields CDR1 SGHRS and CDR2 YFSETQ. The CDR3 runs to 13 residues.

This chain connects TRBV6-5 to TRBJ2-2, with 8 bases aligning to TRBD1. The length of the CDR3 is 15 residues. Germline trimming cut 6 bases from V and 5 bases from J; bases unmatched to any gene: 8. Germline V lookup: CDR1 MNHEY, CDR2 SVGAGI. DNA of the CDR3: TGTGCCAGCAGGAGTCAGGGGGCCGGTACCGGGGAGCTGTTTTTT. Translated, it gives CASRSQGAGTGELFF.

V usage is TRBV13 and J usage is TRBJ2-7, with 9 bases matching TRBD1. This CDR3 is built from 13 residues. Per germline, CDR1 PRHDT and CDR2 FYEKMQ (reference sequence). J gave up 3 bases and V 6 bases, and 3 bases lay outside the gene matches. The DNA of the CDR3 is TGTGCCAGCAGGGGACAGGGTCGCTACGAGCAGTACTTC. This codes for CASRGQGRYEQYF. The full variable domain, rest sourced from reference TRBV13 and TRBJ2-7, is AAGVIQSPRHLIKEKRETATLKCYPIPRHDTVYWYQQGPGQDPQFLISFYEKMQSDKGSIPDRFSAQQFSDYHSELNMSSLELGDSALYFCASRGQGRYEQYFGPGTRLTVT.